The rows below give T cell receptor beta chains drawn from one sample of a study of beta chain features in type 1 diabetes. Produced via immunoSEQ multiplex PCR; TCRdb's table is partial and in-frame only. The sample carries 200,000 to 300,000 clones, approximately 15% recorded once. Sequences were obtained from naive CD4+ T cells from blood. Receptor source: a man aged 25-45 years with type 1 diabetes. Each CDR3 is given without its conserved first and last residue. A D gene is named only where the DNA matches it firmly.

d_call v_call cdr3_aa
NA TRBV7-2 ASSARTSTDTQY
TRBD1 TRBV18 ASSSRDRVKADTQY
TRBD1 TRBV5-5 ASSRGQGLQETQY
TRBD1 TRBV27 ASSPWTGANTEAF
NA TRBV7-9 ASSIQGYYGYT
NA TRBV10-1 ASSGPGNTEAF
NA TRBV30 AWSGQDNQPQH
NA TRBV7-9 ASSLELESTEAF
TRBD1 TRBV18 ASSRRTGGRTDTQY
TRBD1 TRBV6-4 ASSESGTAGTDTQY